This TCR beta chain came from a study of siplizumab effects on memory and regulatory T cells. General study results and limits: Unstimulated naive T cells seemed to show more diversity than memory cells did, and they also seemed to be among the major contributors to the alloresponse. Only a minor fraction of alloreactive clones mapped to unstimulated subsets. The study found that mappable alloreactive CD4+ clones averaged roughly 75% Treg-derived with siplizumab and roughly 27% in controls.

In regard to this clone: As yet, its antigen is unknown.

The data were produced by immunoSEQ multiplex PCR, yet TCRdb's version contains in-frame clones alone and is incomplete. The sample holds about 82,000 clones; roughly 87% are singletons and the top ten take roughly 1.5%. With 8 bases removed from V and 5 bases from J, the gap between germline ends came to 18 bases. CDR3 length equals 14 residues. From germline, CDR1 is SNHLY and CDR2 FYNNEI. This sequence originates from a human donor in good health. The genes are TRBV2 and TRBJ1-1; D perhaps matches TRBD1 (5 bases). Sequencing was carried out using Tregs sorted from blood. CDR3: CASGFGGRGTEAFF. CDR3 nucleotides: TGTGCCAGCGGATTTGGAGGGAGGGGTACTGAAGCTTTCTTT.